This T cell receptor beta chain appears in the sequencing data of a study of response to subunit inactivated influenza vaccine. Study-wide results and caveats: New T cells are recruited in small numbers by each seasonal influenza vaccination, according to the authors' suggestion.

Trimming took 2 bases from V and 3 from J, leaving 14 bases between them. The germline gives CDR1 MNHEY, CDR2 SVGAGI. The CDR3 is made up of 15 amino acids. This clonotype was recorded a few times. Its antigen is undetermined. TCRdb itself ran the RT-PCR reads through MiXCR, one entry per CDR3 protein. Found here are approximately 680,000 distinct CDR3 sequences, 15% to 18% of them singletons; the top ten hold approximately 10%. Material: PBMCs from blood, obtained roughly 12 days after vaccination. The receptor was derived from a man in his forties or fifties who received an inactivated influenza vaccine. V is TRBV6-5 and J is TRBJ2-7, with a possible D match to TRBD1 (6 bases). The DNA of the CDR3 is TGTGCCAGCAGTTACGTGCAGGGGCCAGTCTACGAGCAGTACTTC. It specifies CASSYVQGPVYEQYF.